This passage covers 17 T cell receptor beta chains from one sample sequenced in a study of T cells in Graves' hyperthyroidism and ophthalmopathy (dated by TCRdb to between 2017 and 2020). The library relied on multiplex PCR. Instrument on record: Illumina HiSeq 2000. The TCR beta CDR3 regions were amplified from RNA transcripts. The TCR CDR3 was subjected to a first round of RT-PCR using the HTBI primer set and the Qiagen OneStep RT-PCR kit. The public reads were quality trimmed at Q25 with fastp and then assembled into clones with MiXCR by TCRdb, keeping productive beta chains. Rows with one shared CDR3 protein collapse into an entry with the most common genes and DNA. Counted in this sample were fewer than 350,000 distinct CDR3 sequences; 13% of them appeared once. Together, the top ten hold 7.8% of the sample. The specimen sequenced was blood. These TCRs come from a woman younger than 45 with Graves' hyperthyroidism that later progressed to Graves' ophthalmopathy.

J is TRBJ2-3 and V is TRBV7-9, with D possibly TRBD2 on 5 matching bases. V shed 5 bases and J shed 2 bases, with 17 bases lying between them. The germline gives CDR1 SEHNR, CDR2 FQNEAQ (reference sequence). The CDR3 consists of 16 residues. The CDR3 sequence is CASSGSLASHTDTQYF. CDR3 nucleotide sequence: TGTGCCAGCAGCGGTTCCTTAGCGAGCCACACAGATACGCAGTATTTT.

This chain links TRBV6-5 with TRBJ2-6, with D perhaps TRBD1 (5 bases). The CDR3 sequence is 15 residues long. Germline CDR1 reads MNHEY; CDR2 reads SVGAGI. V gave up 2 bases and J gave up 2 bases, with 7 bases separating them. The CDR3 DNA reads TGTGCCAGCAGTTACGCCAGGGCTGGGGCCAACGTCCTGACTTTC. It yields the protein CASSYARAGANVLTF.

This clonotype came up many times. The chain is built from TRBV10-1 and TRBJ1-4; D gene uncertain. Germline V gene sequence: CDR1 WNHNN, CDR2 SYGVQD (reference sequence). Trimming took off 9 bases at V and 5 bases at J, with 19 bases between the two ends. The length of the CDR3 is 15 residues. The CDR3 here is CARTDTGEPNEKLFF. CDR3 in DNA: TGCGCCAGGACCGACACGGGAGAGCCGAATGAAAAACTGTTTTTT.

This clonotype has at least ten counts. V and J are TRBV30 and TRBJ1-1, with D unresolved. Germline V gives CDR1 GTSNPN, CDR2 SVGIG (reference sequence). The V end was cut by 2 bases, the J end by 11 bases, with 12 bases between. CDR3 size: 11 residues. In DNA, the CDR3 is TGTGCCTGGAGTACGGGCCCGCGGGCTTTCTTT. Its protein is CAWSTGPRAFF.

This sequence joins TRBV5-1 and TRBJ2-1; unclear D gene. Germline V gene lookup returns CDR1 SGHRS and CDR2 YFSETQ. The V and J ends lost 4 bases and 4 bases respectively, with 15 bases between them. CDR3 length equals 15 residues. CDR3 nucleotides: TGCGCCAGCAGCCCCGACTTGAACAGATACAATGAGCAGTTCTTC. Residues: CASSPDLNRYNEQFF.

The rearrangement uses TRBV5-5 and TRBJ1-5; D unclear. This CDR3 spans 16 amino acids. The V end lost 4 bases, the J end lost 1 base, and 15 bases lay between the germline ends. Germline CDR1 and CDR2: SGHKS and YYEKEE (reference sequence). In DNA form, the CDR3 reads TGTGCCAGCAGCCCGGAATACGCCCCAAGCAATCAGCCCCAGCATTTT. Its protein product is CASSPEYAPSNQPQHF.

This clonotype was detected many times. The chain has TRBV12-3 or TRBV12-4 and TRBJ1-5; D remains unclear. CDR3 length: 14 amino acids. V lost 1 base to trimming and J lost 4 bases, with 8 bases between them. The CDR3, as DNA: TGTGCCAGCAGTTTAGGGGATGGGAATCAGCCCCAGCATTTT. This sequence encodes CASSLGDGNQPQHF.

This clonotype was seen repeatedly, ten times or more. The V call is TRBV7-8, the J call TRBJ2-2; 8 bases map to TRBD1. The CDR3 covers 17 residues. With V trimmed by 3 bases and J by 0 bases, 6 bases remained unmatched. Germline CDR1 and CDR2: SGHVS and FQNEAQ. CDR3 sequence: CASSLDWGQANTGELFF. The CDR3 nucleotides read TGTGCCAGCAGCTTGGATTGGGGACAGGCGAACACCGGGGAGCTGTTTTTT.

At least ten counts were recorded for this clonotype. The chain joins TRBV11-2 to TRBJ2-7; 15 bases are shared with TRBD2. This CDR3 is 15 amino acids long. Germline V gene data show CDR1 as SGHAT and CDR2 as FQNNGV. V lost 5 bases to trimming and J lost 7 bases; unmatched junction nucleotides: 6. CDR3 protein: CASSAGLAGGGEQYF. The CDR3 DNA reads TGTGCCAGCAGCGCGGGACTAGCGGGAGGTGGGGAGCAGTACTTC.

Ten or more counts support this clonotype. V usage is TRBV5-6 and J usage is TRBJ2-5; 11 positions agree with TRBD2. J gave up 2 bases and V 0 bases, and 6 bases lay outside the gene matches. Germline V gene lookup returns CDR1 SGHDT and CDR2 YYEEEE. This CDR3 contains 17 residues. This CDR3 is CASSLVEGLAEQETQYF. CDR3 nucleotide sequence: TGTGCCAGCAGCTTGGTCGAGGGACTAGCGGAACAAGAGACCCAGTACTTC.

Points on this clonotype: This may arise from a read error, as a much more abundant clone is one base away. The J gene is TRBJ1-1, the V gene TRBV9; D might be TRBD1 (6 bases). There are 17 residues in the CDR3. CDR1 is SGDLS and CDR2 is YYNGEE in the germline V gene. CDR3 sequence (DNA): TGTGCCAGCAGCGCCGGAGGGGGGGGGCGTGTGGGCACTGGAGCTTTCTTT. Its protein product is CASSAGGGGRVGTGAFF.

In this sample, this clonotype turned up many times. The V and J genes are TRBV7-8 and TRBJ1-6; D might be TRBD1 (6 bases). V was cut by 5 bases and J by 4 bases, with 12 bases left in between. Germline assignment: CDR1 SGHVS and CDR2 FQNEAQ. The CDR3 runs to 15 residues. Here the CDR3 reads CASSPGQFYNSPLHF. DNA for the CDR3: TGTGCCAGCAGCCCCGGACAGTTTTATAATTCACCCCTCCACTTT. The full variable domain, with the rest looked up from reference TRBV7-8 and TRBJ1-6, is GAGVSQSPRYKVAKRGQDVALRCDPISGHVSLFWYQQALGQGPEFLTYFQNEAQLDKSGLPSDRFFAERPEGSVSTLKIQRTQQEDSAVYLCASSPGQFYNSPLHFGNGTRLTVT.

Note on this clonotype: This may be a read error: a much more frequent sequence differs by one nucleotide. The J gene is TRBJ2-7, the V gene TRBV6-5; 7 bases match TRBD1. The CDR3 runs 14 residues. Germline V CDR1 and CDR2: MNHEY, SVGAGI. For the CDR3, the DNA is TGTGCCAACAGTAACCGGGACAGTACCTACGAGCAGTACTTC. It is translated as CANSNRDSTYEQYF.

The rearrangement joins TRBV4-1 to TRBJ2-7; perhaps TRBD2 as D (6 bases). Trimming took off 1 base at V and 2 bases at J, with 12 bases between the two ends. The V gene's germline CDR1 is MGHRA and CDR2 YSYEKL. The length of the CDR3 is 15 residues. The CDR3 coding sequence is TGCGCCAGCAGCCAAGGGAGAGGGAGGACCTACGAGCAGTACTTC. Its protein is CASSQGRGRTYEQYF.

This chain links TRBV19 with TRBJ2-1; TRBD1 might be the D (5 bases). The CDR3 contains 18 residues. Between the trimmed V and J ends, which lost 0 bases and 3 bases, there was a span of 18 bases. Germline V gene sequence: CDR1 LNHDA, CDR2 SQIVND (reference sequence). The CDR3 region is CASSIDLFQGYGYNEQFF. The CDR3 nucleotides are TGTGCCAGTAGTATAGATCTATTTCAGGGATACGGCTACAATGAGCAGTTCTTC.

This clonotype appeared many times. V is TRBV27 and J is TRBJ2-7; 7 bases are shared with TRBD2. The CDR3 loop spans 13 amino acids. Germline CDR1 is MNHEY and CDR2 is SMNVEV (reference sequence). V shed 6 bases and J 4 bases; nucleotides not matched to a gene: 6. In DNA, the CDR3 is TGTGCCAGCAGGCCGGGGGGATTATACGAGCAGTACTTC. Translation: CASRPGGLYEQYF.

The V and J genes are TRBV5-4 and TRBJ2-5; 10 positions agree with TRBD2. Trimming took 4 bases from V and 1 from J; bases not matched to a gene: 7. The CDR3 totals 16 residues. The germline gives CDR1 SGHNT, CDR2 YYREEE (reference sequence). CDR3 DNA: TGTGCCAGCAGCCCTAGCGGGAGTCTGGGCCAAGAGACCCAGTACTTC. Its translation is CASSPSGSLGQETQYF. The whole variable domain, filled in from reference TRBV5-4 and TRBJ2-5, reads ETGVTQSPTHLIKTRGQQVTLRCSSQSGHNTVSWYQQALGQGPQFIFQYYREEENGRGNFPPRFSGLQFPNYSSELNVNALELDDSALYLCASSPSGSLGQETQYFGPGTRLLVL.